The entry below gives a single T cell receptor beta chain sequence along with its context. Its target is not known. This sample is drawn from a study of blood T cells in healthy people across ages. All donors came from Russia, were Caucasian and healthy, and spanned ages roughly 6 to 95. PBMCs were isolated at a quantity of at least 7 million per sample. Study conclusions and caveats: A roughly linear age-dependent decrease characterized TCR beta diversity per million T cells.

With a J-beta primer mix and a sample-barcoded 5' primer, a second PCR ran 7 to 11 cycles. With 12 random nucleotides, a template-switch adaptor tagged each individual cDNA molecule. MiXCR was run by TCRdb on the 5' RACE reads, yielding one entry per CDR3 protein. The sample contains some 900,000 distinct CDR3 sequences, about 48% of which appear only once. CDR3 size: 17 residues. J gave up 3 bases and V 2 bases, and 8 bases lay outside the gene matches. Germline V CDR1 and CDR2: SNHLY, FYNNEI. V and J are TRBV2 and TRBJ2-7, with TRBD2 matching over 12 bases. The sequence was collected from a man younger than 40 in good health. Sample: blood. In DNA, the CDR3 is TGTGCCAGCAGTGAATGGACTAGCGGGATGGTTTTCTACGAGCAGTACTTC. Amino acids: CASSEWTSGMVFYEQYF.